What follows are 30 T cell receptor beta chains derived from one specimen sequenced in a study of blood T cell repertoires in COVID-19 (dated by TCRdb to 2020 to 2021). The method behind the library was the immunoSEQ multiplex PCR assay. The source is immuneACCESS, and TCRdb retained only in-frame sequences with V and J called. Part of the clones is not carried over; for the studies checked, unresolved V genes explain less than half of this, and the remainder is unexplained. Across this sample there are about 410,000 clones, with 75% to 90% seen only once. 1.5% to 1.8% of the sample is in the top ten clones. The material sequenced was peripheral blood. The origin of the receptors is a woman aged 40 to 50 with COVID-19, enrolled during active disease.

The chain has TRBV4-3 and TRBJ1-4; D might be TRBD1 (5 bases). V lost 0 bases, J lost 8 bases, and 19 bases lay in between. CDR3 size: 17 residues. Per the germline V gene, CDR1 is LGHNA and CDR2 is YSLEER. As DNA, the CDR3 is TGCGCCAGCAGCCAAGATCTAGTAGGGCAGGGAGGGGAAAAACTGTTTTTT. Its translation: CASSQDLVGQGGEKLFF.

CDR3 sequence reads: CASSPGQGPIYGYTF. Here the CDR3 DNA reads TGTGCCAGCAGCCCCGGACAGGGGCCTATCTATGGCTACACCTTC. This chain connects TRBV6-2 or TRBV6-3 to TRBJ1-2; 9 bases fit TRBD1. The V and J ends lost 6 bases and 4 bases, in that order; junction bases with no gene match: 9. The germline V gene has CDR1 MNHEY and CDR2 SVGEGT. CDR3 length: 15 amino acids.

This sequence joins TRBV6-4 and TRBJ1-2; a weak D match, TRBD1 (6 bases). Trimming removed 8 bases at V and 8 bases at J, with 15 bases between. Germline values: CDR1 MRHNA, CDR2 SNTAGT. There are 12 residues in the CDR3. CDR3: CASDHRVQGYTF. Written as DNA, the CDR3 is TGTGCCAGCGACCACAGGGTACAAGGCTACACCTTC.

The CDR3 sequence: CASIARGAGNEQYF. CDR3 nucleotides: TGTGCCAGCATCGCCAGGGGCGCCGGAAACGAGCAGTACTTC. The rearrangement links TRBV28 to TRBJ2-7, with D possibly being TRBD1 (6 bases). V was cut by 7 bases and J by 5 bases, with 18 bases left in between. CDR3 length: 14 residues. Germline V gene lookup returns CDR1 MDHEN and CDR2 SYDVKM.

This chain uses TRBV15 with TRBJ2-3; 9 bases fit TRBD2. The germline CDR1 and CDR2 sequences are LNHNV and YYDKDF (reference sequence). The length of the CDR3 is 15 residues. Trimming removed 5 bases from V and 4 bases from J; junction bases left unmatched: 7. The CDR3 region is CATSRRGGQSDTQYF. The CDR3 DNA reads TGTGCCACCAGCCGGCGGGGGGGGCAGTCAGATACGCAGTATTTT. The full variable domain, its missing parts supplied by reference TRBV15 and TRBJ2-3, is DAMVIQNPRYQVTQFGKPVTLSCSQTLNHNVMYWYQQKSSQAPKLLFHYYDKDFNNEADTPDNFQSRRPNTSFCFLDIRSPGLGDTAMYLCATSRRGGQSDTQYFGPGTRLTVL.

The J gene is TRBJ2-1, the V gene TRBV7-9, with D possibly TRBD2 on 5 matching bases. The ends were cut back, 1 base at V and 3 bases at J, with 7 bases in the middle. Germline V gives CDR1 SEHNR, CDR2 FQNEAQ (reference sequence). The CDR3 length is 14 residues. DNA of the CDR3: TGTGCCAGCAGCTTAGTACGGGACTACAATGAGCAGTTCTTC. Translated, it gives CASSLVRDYNEQFF. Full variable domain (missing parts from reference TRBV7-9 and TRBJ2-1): DTGVSQNPRHKITKRGQNVTFRCDPISEHNRLYWYRQTLGQGPEFLTYFQNEAQLEKSRLLSDRFSAERPKGSFSTLEIQRTEQGDSAMYLCASSLVRDYNEQFFGPGTRLTVL.

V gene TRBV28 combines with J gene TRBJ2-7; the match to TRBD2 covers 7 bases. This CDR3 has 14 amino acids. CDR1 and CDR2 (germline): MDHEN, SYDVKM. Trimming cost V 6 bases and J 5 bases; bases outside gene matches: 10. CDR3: CASSTAGRLDEQYF. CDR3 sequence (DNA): TGTGCCAGCAGCACAGCGGGAAGACTCGACGAGCAGTACTTC.

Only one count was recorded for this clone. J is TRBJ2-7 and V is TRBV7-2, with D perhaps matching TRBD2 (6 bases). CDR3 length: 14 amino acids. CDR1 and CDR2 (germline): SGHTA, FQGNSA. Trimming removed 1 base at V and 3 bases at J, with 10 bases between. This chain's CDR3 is CASSLGRGNYEQYF. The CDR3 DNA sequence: TGTGCCAGCAGCTTAGGTCGCGGGAACTACGAGCAGTACTTC.

The CDR3 DNA reads as TGTGCCAGCAGTTCCCGACCGGGACAGCCTTATGGCTACACCTTC. Protein product: CASSSRPGQPYGYTF. This chain links TRBV6-2 or TRBV6-3 with TRBJ1-2, with 7 bases lining up with TRBD1. From germline, CDR1 is MNHEY and CDR2 SVGEGT. CDR3 size: 15 residues. V dropped 4 bases and J dropped 5; count of bases not matched to a gene: 10.

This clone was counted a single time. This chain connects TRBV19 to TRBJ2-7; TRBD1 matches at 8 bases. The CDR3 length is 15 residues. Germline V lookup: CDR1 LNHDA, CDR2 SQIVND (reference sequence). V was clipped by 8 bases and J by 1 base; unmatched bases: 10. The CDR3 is CASQRGTGESYEQYF. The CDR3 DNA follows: TGTGCCAGTCAAAGAGGGACAGGTGAATCCTACGAGCAGTACTTC.

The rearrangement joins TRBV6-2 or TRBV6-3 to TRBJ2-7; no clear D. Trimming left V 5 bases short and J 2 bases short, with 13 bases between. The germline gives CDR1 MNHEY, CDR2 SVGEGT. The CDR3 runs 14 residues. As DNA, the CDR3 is TGTGCCAGCAGTGCCTTAGAGGCCCCCTACGAGCAGTACTTC. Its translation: CASSALEAPYEQYF.

CDR3 protein: CASSLQGASSPLHF. The CDR3 nucleotides read TGTGCCAGCAGCTTACAGGGGGCGAGTTCACCCCTCCACTTT. The genes are TRBV7-2 and TRBJ1-6; 8 bases are a match to TRBD1. CDR1 is SGHTA, CDR2 FQGNSA, per germline. V was pared by 2 bases and J by 9 bases, with 3 bases of the junction left unmatched. This CDR3 is built from 14 residues.

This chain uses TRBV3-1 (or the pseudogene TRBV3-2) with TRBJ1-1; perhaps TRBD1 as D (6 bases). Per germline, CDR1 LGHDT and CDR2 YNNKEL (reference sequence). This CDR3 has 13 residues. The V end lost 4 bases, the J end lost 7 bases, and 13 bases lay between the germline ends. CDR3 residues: CASSPGAENEAFF. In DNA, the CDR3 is TGTGCCAGCAGCCCAGGGGCAGAAAATGAAGCTTTCTTT.

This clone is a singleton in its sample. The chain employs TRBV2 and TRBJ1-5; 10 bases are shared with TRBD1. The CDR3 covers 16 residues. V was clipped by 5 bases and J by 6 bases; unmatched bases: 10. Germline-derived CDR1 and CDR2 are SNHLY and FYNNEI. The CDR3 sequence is CASSILGTGASQPQHF. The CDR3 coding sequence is TGTGCCAGCAGTATTCTAGGGACAGGGGCAAGTCAGCCCCAGCATTTT.

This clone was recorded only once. In DNA, the CDR3 is TGCAGTGCTACTGAGGGCGGGTACGATGGCTACACCTTC. Translated, it gives CSATEGGYDGYTF. The J gene is TRBJ1-2, the V gene TRBV20-1; D gene ambiguous. CDR1 DFQATT and CDR2 SNEGSKA come from the germline V gene (reference sequence). This CDR3 is built from 13 residues. V lost 4 bases to trimming and J lost 6 bases, with 15 bases between them.

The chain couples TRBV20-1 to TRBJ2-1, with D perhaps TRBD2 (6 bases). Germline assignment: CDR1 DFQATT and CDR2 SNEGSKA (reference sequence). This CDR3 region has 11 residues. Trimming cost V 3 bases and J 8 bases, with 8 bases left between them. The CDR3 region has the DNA TGCAGTGCTAGGCGGGGCGATGAGCAGTTCTTC. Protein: CSARRGDEQFF.

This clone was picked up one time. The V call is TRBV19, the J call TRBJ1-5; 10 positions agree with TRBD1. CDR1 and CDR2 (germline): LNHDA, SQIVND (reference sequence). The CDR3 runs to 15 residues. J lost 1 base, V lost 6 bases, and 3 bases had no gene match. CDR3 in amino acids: CASRGQGISNQPQHF. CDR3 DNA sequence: TGTGCCAGTAGGGGACAGGGGATAAGCAATCAGCCCCAGCATTTT. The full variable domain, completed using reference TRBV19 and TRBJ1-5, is DGGITQSPKYLFRKEGQNVTLSCEQNLNHDAMYWYRQDPGQGLRLIYYSQIVNDFQKGDIAEGYSVSREKKESFPLTVTSAQKNPTAFYLCASRGQGISNQPQHFGDGTRLSIL.

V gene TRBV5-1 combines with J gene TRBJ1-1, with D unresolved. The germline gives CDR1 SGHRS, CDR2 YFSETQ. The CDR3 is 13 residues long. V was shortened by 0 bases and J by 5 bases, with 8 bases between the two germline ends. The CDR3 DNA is TGCGCCAGCAGCTTGGTGGGAGTTACTGAAGCTTTCTTT. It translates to CASSLVGVTEAFF.

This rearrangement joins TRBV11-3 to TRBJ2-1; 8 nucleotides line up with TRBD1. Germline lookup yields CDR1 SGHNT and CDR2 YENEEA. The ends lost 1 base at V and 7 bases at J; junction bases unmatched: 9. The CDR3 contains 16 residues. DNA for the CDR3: TGTGCCAGCAGCTTAGGGCAGGGGGCTAGTAGGAATGAGCAGTTCTTC. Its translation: CASSLGQGASRNEQFF.

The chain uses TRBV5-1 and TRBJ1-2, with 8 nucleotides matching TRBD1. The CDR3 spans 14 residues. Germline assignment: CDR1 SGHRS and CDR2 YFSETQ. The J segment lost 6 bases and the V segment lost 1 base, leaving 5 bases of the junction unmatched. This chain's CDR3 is CASSLIQGEDGYTF. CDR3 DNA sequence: TGCGCCAGCAGCTTGATACAGGGGGAGGATGGCTACACCTTC.

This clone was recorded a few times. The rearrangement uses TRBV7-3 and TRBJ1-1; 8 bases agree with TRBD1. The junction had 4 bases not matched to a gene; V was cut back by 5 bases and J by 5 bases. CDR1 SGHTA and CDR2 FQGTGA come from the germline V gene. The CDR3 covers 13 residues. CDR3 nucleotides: TGTGCCAGCAGCGACAGGGGTGGAACTGAAGCTTTCTTT. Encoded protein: CASSDRGGTEAFF.

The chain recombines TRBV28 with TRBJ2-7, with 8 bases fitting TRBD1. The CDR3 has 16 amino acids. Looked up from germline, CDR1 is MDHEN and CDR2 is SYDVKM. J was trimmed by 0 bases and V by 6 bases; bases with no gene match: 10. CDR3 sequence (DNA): TGTGCCAGCAGCCCAGACAGGGGAGATAGCTCCTACGAGCAGTACTTC. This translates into CASSPDRGDSSYEQYF.

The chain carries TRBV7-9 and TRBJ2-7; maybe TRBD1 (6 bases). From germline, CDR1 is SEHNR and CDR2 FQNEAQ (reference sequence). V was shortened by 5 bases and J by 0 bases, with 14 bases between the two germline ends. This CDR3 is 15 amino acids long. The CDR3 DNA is TGTGCCAGCAGCCCACAGGGTTGGGGCTCCTACGAGCAGTACTTC. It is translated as CASSPQGWGSYEQYF. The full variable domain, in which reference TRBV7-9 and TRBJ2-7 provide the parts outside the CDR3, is DTGVSQNPRHKITKRGQNVTFRCDPISEHNRLYWYRQTLGQGPEFLTYFQNEAQLEKSRLLSDRFSAERPKGSFSTLEIQRTEQGDSAMYLCASSPQGWGSYEQYFGPGTRLTVT.

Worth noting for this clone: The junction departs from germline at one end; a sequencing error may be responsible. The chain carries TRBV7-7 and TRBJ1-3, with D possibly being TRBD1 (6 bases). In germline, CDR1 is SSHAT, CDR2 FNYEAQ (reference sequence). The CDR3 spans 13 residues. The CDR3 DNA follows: TGTGCTAGCAGCCCAGGACAGGGAAACACCATATATTTT. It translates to CASSPGQGNTIYF.

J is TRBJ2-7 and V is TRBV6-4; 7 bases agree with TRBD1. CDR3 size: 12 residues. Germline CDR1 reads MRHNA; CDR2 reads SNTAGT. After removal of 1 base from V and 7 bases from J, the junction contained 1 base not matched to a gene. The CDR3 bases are TGTGCCAGCAGTGACTTACAGGGGGAGCAGTACTTC. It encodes CASSDLQGEQYF.

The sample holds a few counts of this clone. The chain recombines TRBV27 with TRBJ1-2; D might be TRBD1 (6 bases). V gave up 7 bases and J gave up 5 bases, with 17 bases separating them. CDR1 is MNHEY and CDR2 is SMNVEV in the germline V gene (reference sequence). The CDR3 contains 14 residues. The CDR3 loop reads CASTSRGGRYGYTF. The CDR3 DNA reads TGTGCCAGCACTTCCCGGGGGGGGCGTTATGGCTACACCTTC.

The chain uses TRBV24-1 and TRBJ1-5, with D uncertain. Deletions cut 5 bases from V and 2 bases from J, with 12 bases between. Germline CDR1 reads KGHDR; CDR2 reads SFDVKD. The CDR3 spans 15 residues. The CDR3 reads CATSAGGTGNQPQHF. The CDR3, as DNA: TGTGCCACCAGTGCTGGAGGAACGGGCAATCAGCCCCAGCATTTT.

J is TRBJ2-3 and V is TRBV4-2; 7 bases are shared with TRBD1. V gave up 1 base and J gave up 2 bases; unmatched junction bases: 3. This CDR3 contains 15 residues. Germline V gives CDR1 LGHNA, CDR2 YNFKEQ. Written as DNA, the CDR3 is TGTGCCAGCAGCCAAGTAGGGACAGACACAGATACGCAGTATTTT. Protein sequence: CASSQVGTDTDTQYF.

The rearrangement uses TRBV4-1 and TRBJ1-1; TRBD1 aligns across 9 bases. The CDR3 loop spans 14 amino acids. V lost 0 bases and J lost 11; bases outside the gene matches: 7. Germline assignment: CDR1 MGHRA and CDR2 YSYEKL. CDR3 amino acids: CASSQEKDRGLAFF. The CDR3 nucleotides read TGCGCCAGCAGCCAAGAAAAGGACAGGGGATTGGCTTTCTTT.

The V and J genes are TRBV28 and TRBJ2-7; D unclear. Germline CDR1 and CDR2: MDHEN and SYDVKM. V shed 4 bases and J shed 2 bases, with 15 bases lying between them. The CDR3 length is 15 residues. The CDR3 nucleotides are TGTGCCAGCAGTTCGCCGATAAGCTTCACCTACGAGCAGTACTTC. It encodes CASSSPISFTYEQYF.